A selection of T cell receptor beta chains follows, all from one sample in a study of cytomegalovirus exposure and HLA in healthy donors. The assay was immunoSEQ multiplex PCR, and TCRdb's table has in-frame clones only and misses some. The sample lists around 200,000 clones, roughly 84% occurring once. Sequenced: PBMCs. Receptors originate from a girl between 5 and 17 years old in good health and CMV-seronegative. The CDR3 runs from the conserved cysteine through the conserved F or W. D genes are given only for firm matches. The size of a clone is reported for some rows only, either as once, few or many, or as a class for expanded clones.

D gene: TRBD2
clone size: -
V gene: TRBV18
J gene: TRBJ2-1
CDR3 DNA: TGTGCCAGCTCACCACCCCGGACTAGCGTCAATGAGCAGTTCTTC
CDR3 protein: CASSPPRTSVNEQFF

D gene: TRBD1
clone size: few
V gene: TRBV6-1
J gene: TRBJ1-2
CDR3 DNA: TGTGCCAGCGGGACAGGGAGAATTTGGGAAGGCTACACCTTC
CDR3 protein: CASGTGRIWEGYTF

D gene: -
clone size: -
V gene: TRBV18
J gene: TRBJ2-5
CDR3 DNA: TGTGCCAGCTCAACCGGGAAAGGGGGTAGGCAAGAGACCCAGTACTTC
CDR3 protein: CASSTGKGGRQETQYF

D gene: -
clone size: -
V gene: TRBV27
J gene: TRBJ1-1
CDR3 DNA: TGTGCCAGCAGTTTATCGGTAGGGGCGCGTACTGAAGCTTTCTTT
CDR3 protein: CASSLSVGARTEAFF

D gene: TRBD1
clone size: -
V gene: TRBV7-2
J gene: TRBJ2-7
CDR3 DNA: TGTGCCAGCAGCTGGGGGACAGGAGAATTCTACGAGCAGTACTTC
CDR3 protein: CASSWGTGEFYEQYF

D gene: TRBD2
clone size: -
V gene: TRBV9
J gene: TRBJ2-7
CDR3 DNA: TGTGCCAGCAGCGTTGGACTAGCCTACGAGCAGTACTTC
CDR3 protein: CASSVGLAYEQYF

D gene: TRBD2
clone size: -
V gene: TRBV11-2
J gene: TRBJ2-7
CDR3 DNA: TGTGCCAGCAGGGGGGGGGATAACTACGAGCAGTACTTC
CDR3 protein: CASRGGDNYEQYF

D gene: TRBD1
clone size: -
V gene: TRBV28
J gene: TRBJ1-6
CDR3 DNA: TGTGCCAGCGGCGACCGGACAGGGAGGGATTCACCCCTCCACTTT
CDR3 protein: CASGDRTGRDSPLHF

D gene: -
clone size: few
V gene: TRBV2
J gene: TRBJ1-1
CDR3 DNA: TGTGCCAGCAGTGCCGAGGGAGGCACTGAAGCTTTCTTT
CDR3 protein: CASSAEGGTEAFF

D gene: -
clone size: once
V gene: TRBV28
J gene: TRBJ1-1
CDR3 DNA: TGTGCCAGCAAAGAGGACAGCATGAACACTGAAGCTTTCTTT
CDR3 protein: CASKEDSMNTEAFF

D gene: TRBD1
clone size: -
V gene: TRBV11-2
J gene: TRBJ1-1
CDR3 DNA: TGTGCCAGCAGCACCGGCGACAGGGTGAACACTGAAGCTTTCTTT
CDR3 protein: CASSTGDRVNTEAFF

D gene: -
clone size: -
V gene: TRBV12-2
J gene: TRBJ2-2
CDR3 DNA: TGTGCAAGTCGCTTAGCTCGGGGGGAGCTGTTTTTT
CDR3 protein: CASRLARGELFF

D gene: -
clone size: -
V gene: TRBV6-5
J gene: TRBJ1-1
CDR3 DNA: TGTGCCAGCGTACGCTTAGAGAACACTGAAGCTTTCTTT
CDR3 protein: CASVRLENTEAFF

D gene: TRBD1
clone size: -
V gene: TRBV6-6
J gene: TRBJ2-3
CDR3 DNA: TGTGCCAGCAGTTCGCCAGGGGGTCGCTCAGATACGCAGTATTTT
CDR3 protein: CASSSPGGRSDTQYF

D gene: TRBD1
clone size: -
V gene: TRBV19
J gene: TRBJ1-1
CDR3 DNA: TGTGCCAGTAGTTCAACAGGGGGAAGGACTGAAGCTTTCTTT
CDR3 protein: CASSSTGGRTEAFF

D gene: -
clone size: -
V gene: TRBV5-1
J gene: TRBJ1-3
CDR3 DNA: TGCGCCAGCAGCCCGCGGTCGTACGCGACCTCTGGAAACACCATATATTTT
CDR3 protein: CASSPRSYATSGNTIYF

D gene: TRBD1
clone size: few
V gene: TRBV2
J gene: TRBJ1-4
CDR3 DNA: TGTGCCAGCAGTCCCCCGGACAGGGGTTATGAAAAACTGTTTTTT
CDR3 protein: CASSPPDRGYEKLFF

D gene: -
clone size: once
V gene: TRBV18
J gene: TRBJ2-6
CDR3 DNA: TGTGCCAGCTCACCAACGCAAACGAGCACCTCTGGGGCCAACGTCCTGACTTTC
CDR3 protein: CASSPTQTSTSGANVLTF